The rows below give T cell receptor beta chains drawn from one sample of a study of blood T cell repertoires in COVID-19. Some clones are missing from TCRdb's copy, which holds only in-frame ones; the method was immunoSEQ multiplex PCR. The profile shows under 350,000 clones, around 89% of them singletons. Sequenced sample: peripheral blood. The source is a man in his forties or fifties with acute or convalescent COVID-19. Both conserved end residues are part of each CDR3. D genes are given only for firm matches. The size of a clone is reported for some rows only, either as once, few or many, or as a class for expanded clones.

clone_size	d_call	v_call	j_call	cdr3_length	cdr3_nt	cdr3_aa
few	TRBD1	TRBV5-6	TRBJ1-1	14	TGTGCCAGCAGCTTGGTGCCGACAGGGACTGAAGCTTTCTTT	CASSLVPTGTEAFF
.	.	TRBV4-1	TRBJ1-6	14	TGCGCCAGCAGCCAAGACGGAGGCAATTCACCCCTCCACTTT	CASSQDGGNSPLHF
few	.	TRBV6-2/TRBV6-3	TRBJ1-1	12	TGTGCCAGCAGTTACAATCCTACTGAAGCTTTCTTT	CASSYNPTEAFF
.	.	TRBV3-1/TRBV3-2	TRBJ2-1	16	TGTGCCAGCAGCCAAGTAGCGGCAACTGAATACAATGAGCAGTTCTTC	CASSQVAATEYNEQFF
.	TRBD1	TRBV7-8	TRBJ1-6	13	TGTGCCAGCGGGGGACAGCGCGACTCACCCCTCCACTTT	CASGGQRDSPLHF
.	.	TRBV6-5	TRBJ1-1	14	TGTGCCAGCAGTTCGGTAGCCGGAAGGGGTGAAGCTTTCTTT	CASSSVAGRGEAFF
.	TRBD2	TRBV7-3	TRBJ2-3	14	TGTGCCAGCAGCTTTAGCGGGGGGTCGGATACGCAGTATTTT	CASSFSGGSDTQYF
.	TRBD1	TRBV19	TRBJ2-7	15	TGTGCCAGTAGGGAGACCGGGACAGCGACCTACGAGCAGTACTTC	CASRETGTATYEQYF
.	TRBD1	TRBV2	TRBJ1-6	13	TGTGCCAGCAGTACGGGACAGCAATCACCCCTCCACTTT	CASSTGQQSPLHF
once	TRBD1	TRBV7-8	TRBJ1-4	15	TGTGCCAGCAGCAGAGACAGGGTTGAAAATGAAAAACTGTTTTTT	CASSRDRVENEKLFF
.	TRBD1	TRBV7-6	TRBJ1-1	15	TGTGCCAGCAGCTACTACAGGGGGCGAAGGACTGAAGCTTTCTTT	CASSYYRGRRTEAFF
.	.	TRBV5-1	TRBJ2-3	17	TGCGCCAGCAGCTTGGGGAAGGAGGCTAGCTTCACAGATACGCAGTATTTT	CASSLGKEASFTDTQYF
.	TRBD2	TRBV20-1	TRBJ2-7	11	TGCAGTGCTAGACTTCCTAGCGGGGAGTACTTC	CSARLPSGEYF
.	.	TRBV28	TRBJ1-1	14	TGTGCCAGCAGTTTCCCCAGGGCGAACACTGAAGCTTTCTTT	CASSFPRANTEAFF